This T cell receptor beta chain was sequenced during a study of blood T cells in healthy people across ages. Points on this clonotype: Its antigen is unidentified.

Together with a sample-barcoded 5' primer, a J-beta primer mix was included in a second PCR lasting about 7 to 12 cycles. Each CDR3 protein is one row after TCRdb ran MiXCR on the 5' RACE reads. The sample has 700,000 or so distinct CDR3 sequences, about 20% seen once. V was pared by 5 bases and J by 4 bases, with 12 bases between. In germline, CDR1 is SGHVS, CDR2 FQNEAQ. There are 14 residues in the CDR3. Points from the study as a whole: The study lacked donor CMV status, which possibly confounded expanded clonotype changes. Conclusively comparing naive with antigen-experienced cells was impossible with unsorted PBMCs. A strong correlation was seen between TCR beta diversity and naive T cell percentage.

Sequenced input: blood. The V and J genes are TRBV7-8 and TRBJ1-3, with D possibly TRBD1 on 6 matching bases. The sequence came from a man between 65 and 85 years old in good health. The CDR3 loop is CASSLIGQGNTIYF. The CDR3 region has the DNA TGTGCCAGCAGCCTTATCGGACAGGGAAACACCATATATTTT. Filled out from reference TRBV7-8 and TRBJ1-3, the complete variable domain reads GAGVSQSPRYKVAKRGQDVALRCDPISGHVSLFWYQQALGQGPEFLTYFQNEAQLDKSGLPSDRFFAERPEGSVSTLKIQRTQQEDSAVYLCASSLIGQGNTIYFGEGSWLTVV.